Listed below are T cell receptor beta chains from one sample, sequenced in a study of control samples from healthy donors and cancer patients. TCRdb's copy holds only in-frame clones and misses some; the assay was immunoSEQ multiplex PCR. Its clone listing holds some 180,000 clones. Sequenced sample: blood. The receptors stem from a woman aged 30 to 39 in good health. CDR3s include the opening cysteine and the closing phenylalanine or tryptophan. The order of the fields is D gene, V gene, J gene, CDR3 DNA, CDR3 protein. A D gene is named only where the DNA matches it firmly.

.	TRBV2	TRBJ1-5	TGTGCCAGCAAGGAGGGGGTAAAGGAGCCCCAGCATTTT	CASKEGVKEPQHF
.	TRBV21-1	TRBJ1-4	TGTGCCAGCAGTCCGGGCAGGAGGGACGAAAAACTGTTTTTT	CASSPGRRDEKLFF
.	TRBV3-1/TRBV3-2	TRBJ1-4	TGTGCCAGCAGCCAAGATGGGCAGGGTAATTTTTTTGCAACTAATGAAAAACTGTTTTTT	CASSQDGQGNFFATNEKLFF
TRBD1	TRBV5-1	TRBJ1-6	TGCGCCAGCACCAAACAGGGGCCTATGGGTAATTCACCCCTCCACTTT	CASTKQGPMGNSPLHF
.	TRBV24-1	TRBJ1-2	TGTGCCACCAGTGCCCACTGCGGCCCGCTGGACTACCCACGAGGGGCTACTATGGCTAGGACCTTC	CATSAHCGPLDYPRGATMARTF
.	TRBV6-5	TRBJ1-1	TGTGCCAGCAGTTTCGACAGCGGCACTGAAGCTTTCTTT	CASSFDSGTEAFF
.	TRBV13	TRBJ2-7	TGTGCCAGCAGGAGGGCTTTGGGCCGCTACGAGCAGTACTTC	CASRRALGRYEQYF
.	TRBV5-8	TRBJ2-3	TGTGCCAGCAGCTTGTGGTGGGGGCAGACAGATACGCAGTATTTT	CASSLWWGQTDTQYF
TRBD1	TRBV4-3	TRBJ1-1	TGCGCCAGCAGCCAGCCGGGACAGGGGGCCTACACTGAAGCTTTCTTT	CASSQPGQGAYTEAFF
.	TRBV6-2/TRBV6-3	TRBJ2-7	TGTGCCAGCAGCCGTACCGCCGTTGGGAGCGAGCAGTACTTC	CASSRTAVGSEQYF
.	TRBV27	TRBJ1-6	TGTGCCAGCAGCCCCAGGGAGGCTAGCTCCTATAATTCACCCCTCCACTTT	CASSPREASSYNSPLHF
.	TRBV21-1	TRBJ2-7	TGTGCCAGCAGCATACCGGGACAGGCCACCTACGAGCAGTACTTC	CASSIPGQATYEQYF
.	TRBV28	TRBJ2-7	TGTGCCAGCAGTTTACGGGGGGCGGACGAGCAGTACTTC	CASSLRGADEQYF
.	TRBV28	TRBJ2-7	TGTGCCAGCACAGTGGCAGCCTACGAGCAGTACTTC	CASTVAAYEQYF
.	TRBV5-1	TRBJ1-6	TGCGCCAGCAGCTTGGCTACTCCAAGGCCAGGCCAGGGGCCTCTTGGGAATTCACCCCTCCACTTT	CASSLATPRPGQGPLGNSPLHF
.	TRBV28	TRBJ2-7	TGTGCCAGCAGTTTGAGGCAGGGGTATAGCGAGCAGTACTTC	CASSLRQGYSEQYF
.	TRBV18	TRBJ1-1	TGTGCCAGCTCAAGGGAGGCGGAGAACACTGAAGCTTTCTTT	CASSREAENTEAFF
TRBD1	TRBV28	TRBJ1-2	TGTGCCAGCAGGGTACAGGGGGCCTTGGGTGGCTACACCTTC	CASRVQGALGGYTF
.	TRBV5-6	TRBJ1-2	TGTGCCAGCAGACTGGTAGGGGGGGCAGACGGCTACACCTTC	CASRLVGGADGYTF
TRBD1	TRBV5-8	TRBJ2-3	TGTGCCAGCAGCTTGGGGACAGGGGCACAGACAGATACGCAGTATTTT	CASSLGTGAQTDTQYF
.	TRBV21-1	TRBJ1-3	TGTGCCAGCAGCAAGGACTGGTCCAGGGACAGCTTTGTCTCTGGAAACACCATATATTTT	CASSKDWSRDSFVSGNTIYF
.	TRBV7-9	TRBJ2-4	TGTGCCATCTCCACGGCCTCTCTTAAAAACATTCAGTACTTC	CAISTASLKNIQYF
.	TRBV10-3	TRBJ1-6	TGTGCCATCAGTGCTAGTGACGGTGGGAATTCACCCCTCCACTTT	CAISASDGGNSPLHF
TRBD1	TRBV5-1	TRBJ1-2	TGCGCCAGCAGCTGGGGACAGGATGGCTACACCTTC	CASSWGQDGYTF
TRBD1	TRBV29-1	TRBJ1-2	TGCAGCGCAACAGGGGGGGCTAACTATGGCTACACCTTC	CSATGGANYGYTF